A single sample gave rise to the 32 T cell receptor beta chains below, sequenced in a study of control samples from healthy donors and cancer patients. Sequencing was performed with immunoSEQ multiplex PCR; in TCRdb, only in-frame clones are kept and a portion is missing. The sample includes over 100,000 clones, more than 80% of them seen just once. Material: blood. The receptors stem from a man aged 35 to 55 in good health.

This rearrangement joins TRBV9 to TRBJ1-3; D unresolved. Germline V gives CDR1 SGDLS, CDR2 YYNGEE. V lost 0 bases and J lost 2, with 12 bases in between. The CDR3 covers 16 residues. The CDR3 region has the DNA TGTGCCAGCAGCGTAGCTGGCGGTAGTACTGGAAACACCATATATTTT. This translates into CASSVAGGSTGNTIYF.

This clone showed up just a few times. This chain links TRBV4-2 with TRBJ2-2; the D is unclear. V was trimmed by 0 bases and J by 5 bases, leaving 4 bases between them. Germline values: CDR1 LGHNA, CDR2 YNFKEQ. The length of the CDR3 is 13 residues. CDR3 loop: CASSQDPTGELFF. The CDR3 DNA follows: TGTGCCAGCAGCCAAGACCCGACCGGGGAGCTGTTTTTT.

This chain links TRBV5-1 with TRBJ2-1; no clear D gene. The CDR3 runs to 15 residues. Trimming cost V 0 bases and J 0 bases, with 7 bases left between them. CDR1 and CDR2 (germline): SGHRS, YFSETQ. CDR3: CASSLDRSSYNEQFF. The DNA of the CDR3 is TGCGCCAGCAGCTTGGACCGGAGCTCCTACAATGAGCAGTTCTTC.

This clone was found once. The chain carries TRBV14 and TRBJ1-5; 10 bases map to TRBD1. The CDR3 spans 13 residues. With V trimmed by 5 bases and J by 7 bases, 2 bases remained unmatched. Germline CDR1 SGHDN, CDR2 FVKESK. DNA of the CDR3: TGTGCCAGCAGCTCGGACAGGGGGCAGCCCCAGCATTTT. Translation gives CASSSDRGQPQHF.

V usage is TRBV9 and J usage is TRBJ2-5; perhaps TRBD2 as D (5 bases). Trimming stripped 4 bases from V and 7 bases from J, with 14 bases between. This CDR3 region has 13 residues. Germline CDR1 SGDLS, CDR2 YYNGEE. CDR3: CASSLTDRGTQYF. The CDR3 DNA is TGTGCCAGCAGCTTAACGGACCGGGGGACCCAGTACTTC.

The chain links TRBV5-6 to TRBJ1-2; tentatively, D is TRBD1 (6 bases). Germline V gene sequence: CDR1 SGHDT, CDR2 YYEEEE. This CDR3 spans 15 amino acids. V lost 4 bases and J 2 bases, leaving 15 bases between the germline ends. DNA of the CDR3: TGTGCCAGCAGCACAGCGGGCGGACAGAACTATGGCTACACCTTC. Translating gives CASSTAGGQNYGYTF.

The chain recombines TRBV5-6 with TRBJ1-1; D might be TRBD1 (6 bases). Germline lookup yields CDR1 SGHDT and CDR2 YYEEEE. V lost 5 bases to trimming and J lost 5 bases, with 10 bases between them. There are 12 residues in the CDR3. CDR3 in amino acids: CASRGAQTEAFF. In DNA form, the CDR3 reads TGTGCCAGCAGGGGGGCGCAGACTGAAGCTTTCTTT. Looking up the rest from reference TRBV5-6 and TRBJ1-1 gives the full variable domain: DAGVTQSPTHLIKTRGQQVTLRCSPKSGHDTVSWYQQALGQGPQFIFQYYEEEERQRGNFPDRFSGHQFPNYSSELNVNALLLGDSALYLCASRGAQTEAFFGQGTRLTVV.

V usage is TRBV27 and J usage is TRBJ2-2, with D hard to call. CDR1 and CDR2 from the germline V gene are MNHEY and SMNVEV (reference sequence). This CDR3 is 15 amino acids long. Trimming removed 5 bases from V and 2 bases from J, with 12 bases in between. CDR3 nucleotides: TGTGCCAGCAGTGAGGTCGGCAGAAACACCGGGGAGCTGTTTTTT. Residues: CASSEVGRNTGELFF.

The chain employs TRBV3-1 (or the pseudogene TRBV3-2) and TRBJ1-1; D unclear. The CDR3 has 11 amino acids. V was trimmed by 6 bases and J by 2 bases, leaving 4 bases between them. From germline, CDR1 is LGHDT and CDR2 YNNKEL (reference sequence). In DNA, the CDR3 is TGTGCCAGCAGGAGAAACACTGAAGCTTTCTTT. It specifies CASRRNTEAFF.

Only one count was recorded for this clone. The gene calls are TRBV18 and TRBJ1-1; D unclear. The CDR3 is 13 residues long. Looked up from germline, CDR1 is KGHSH and CDR2 is LQKENI. Trimming pared 2 bases from V and 1 base from J, leaving 5 bases between. CDR3 residues: CASSPTQNTEAFF. Written as DNA, the CDR3 is TGTGCCAGCTCACCAACCCAGAACACTGAAGCTTTCTTT.

V and J are TRBV3-1 (or the pseudogene TRBV3-2) and TRBJ2-5, with 9 nucleotides matching TRBD2. V lost 0 bases, J lost 3 bases, and 8 bases stayed unmatched. This CDR3 spans 17 amino acids. From germline, CDR1 is LGHDT and CDR2 YNNKEL (reference sequence). The CDR3 DNA reads as TGTGCCAGCAGCCAAGATCAGGGTAGCGGGGGTGAAGAGACCCAGTACTTC. This sequence encodes CASSQDQGSGGEETQYF.

This sequence joins TRBV6-5 and TRBJ2-7; possibly TRBD1 or TRBD2 for D (5 bases each). V was shortened by 6 bases and J by 2 bases, with 14 bases between the two germline ends. Germline V gene sequence: CDR1 MNHEY, CDR2 SVGAGI. This CDR3 has 14 amino acids. The CDR3 bases are TGTGCCAGCAGAACCGGGGCCTGGGCCTACGAGCAGTACTTC. It yields the protein CASRTGAWAYEQYF.

CDR3 sequence reads: CASKGTGVDYNEQFF. The CDR3 nucleotides are TGCGCCAGCAAAGGTACAGGGGTGGACTACAATGAGCAGTTCTTC. V usage is TRBV5-1 and J usage is TRBJ2-1; 7 nucleotides line up with TRBD1. The junction had 9 bases not matched to a gene; V was cut back by 6 bases and J by 3 bases. Per the germline V gene, CDR1 is SGHRS and CDR2 is YFSETQ. This CDR3 has 15 residues.

This clone was counted only a few times. V and J are TRBV6-2 or TRBV6-3 and TRBJ1-2, with 7 bases lining up with TRBD1. The V segment lost 5 bases and the J segment 4 bases; nucleotides outside the gene matches: 7. This CDR3 is 14 amino acids long. Germline CDR1 and CDR2: MNHEY and SVGEGT. The CDR3 is CASSRNRGSYGYTF. Written as DNA, the CDR3 is TGTGCCAGCAGTCGCAACAGGGGCTCCTATGGCTACACCTTC.

The chain combines TRBV5-1 with TRBJ1-4; 9 bases are shared with TRBD1. The junction had 3 bases not matched to a gene; V was cut back by 4 bases and J by 5 bases. In germline, CDR1 is SGHRS, CDR2 YFSETQ. The CDR3 covers 14 residues. This chain's CDR3 is CASSVGQGNEKLFF. In DNA form, the CDR3 reads TGCGCCAGCAGCGTGGGACAGGGAAATGAAAAACTGTTTTTT.

The genes are TRBV11-2 and TRBJ2-5; 7 bases match TRBD1. The junction had 7 bases not matched to a gene; V was cut back by 1 base and J by 14 bases. CDR1 SGHAT and CDR2 FQNNGV come from the germline V gene. This CDR3 region has 12 residues. The CDR3 loop reads CASSLGTGTAYF. The DNA of the CDR3 is TGTGCCAGCAGCTTAGGAACCGGGACAGCATACTTC. The whole variable domain, remainder taken from reference TRBV11-2 and TRBJ2-5, is EAGVAQSPRYKIIEKRQSVAFWCNPISGHATLYWYQQILGQGPKLLIQFQNNGVVDDSQLPKDRFSAERLKGVDSTLKIQPAKLEDSAVYLCASSLGTGTAYFGPGTRLLVL.

V usage is TRBV5-6 and J usage is TRBJ2-3, with 9 bases lining up with TRBD1. The trim removed 2 bases at V and 6 bases at J, leaving 7 bases unmatched. Germline loops: CDR1 SGHDT, CDR2 YYEEEE. The CDR3 covers 15 residues. CDR3 nucleotides: TGTGCCAGCAGCTTAAACGGACAGGGGTTCGATACGCAGTATTTT. Translated, it gives CASSLNGQGFDTQYF. Combining the CDR3 with reference TRBV5-6 and TRBJ2-3 gives the whole variable domain DAGVTQSPTHLIKTRGQQVTLRCSPKSGHDTVSWYQQALGQGPQFIFQYYEEEERQRGNFPDRFSGHQFPNYSSELNVNALLLGDSALYLCASSLNGQGFDTQYFGPGTRLTVL.

The V gene is TRBV2, the J gene TRBJ2-5, with D perhaps matching TRBD2 (6 bases). The CDR3 has 13 amino acids. CDR1 is SNHLY and CDR2 is FYNNEI in the germline V gene. The germline V and J ends were trimmed by 6 bases and 5 bases, with 13 bases remaining between them. CDR3 in amino acids: CASSPRRGETQYF. DNA for the CDR3: TGTGCCAGCAGCCCCCGCCGGGGGGAGACCCAGTACTTC.

V gene TRBV6-1 combines with J gene TRBJ2-3; TRBD1 agrees at 9 bases. The CDR3 spans 16 residues. V was clipped by 2 bases and J by 3 bases; unmatched bases: 6. Germline V gene data show CDR1 as MNHNS and CDR2 as SASEGT. The CDR3 DNA reads TGTGCCAGCAGTGAAACCCCCGGGACAGGGACAGATACGCAGTATTTT. This encodes CASSETPGTGTDTQYF.

The gene calls are TRBV5-1 and TRBJ1-4; unclear D gene. The V end lost 2 bases, the J end lost 1 base, and 6 bases lay between the germline ends. The germline CDR1 and CDR2 sequences are SGHRS and YFSETQ. The CDR3 loop spans 14 amino acids. The CDR3 loop reads CASSFGGTNEKLFF. The CDR3 coding sequence is TGCGCCAGCAGCTTCGGAGGAACTAATGAAAAACTGTTTTTT.

V usage is TRBV18 and J usage is TRBJ1-1, with D unresolved. Deletions cut 3 bases from V and 5 bases from J, with 10 bases between. This CDR3 region has 13 residues. Per germline, CDR1 KGHSH and CDR2 LQKENI. CDR3 DNA: TGTGCCAGCTCACCGAATCAGGAGACTGAAGCTTTCTTT. Its protein is CASSPNQETEAFF.

The chain uses TRBV2 and TRBJ2-5; D ambiguous. The length of the CDR3 is 12 residues. The germline V gene encodes CDR1 SNHLY and CDR2 FYNNEI. Trimming removed 8 bases at V and 4 bases at J, with 11 bases between. The DNA of the CDR3 is TGTGCCAGCGTAGGGTCGGCAGAGACCCAGTACTTC. It is translated as CASVGSAETQYF.

This chain uses TRBV2 with TRBJ1-2; D is ambiguous. The V gene's germline CDR1 is SNHLY and CDR2 FYNNEI. V was pared by 3 bases and J by 5 bases, with 7 bases between. This CDR3 has 12 amino acids. The CDR3 is CASSELGYGYTF. CDR3 sequence (DNA): TGTGCCAGCAGTGAGTTGGGGTATGGCTACACCTTC.

The chain is built from TRBV27 and TRBJ2-7, with D hard to call. Trimming shortened V by 2 bases and J by 1 base, and 6 bases separated the two germline ends. This CDR3 region has 13 residues. The germline CDR1 and CDR2 sequences are MNHEY and SMNVEV (reference sequence). The CDR3 DNA reads as TGTGCCAGCAGTTTACGAGCTTCCTACGAGCAGTACTTC. Amino acid sequence: CASSLRASYEQYF.

V is TRBV2 and J is TRBJ1-2, with D unclear. Germline CDR1 SNHLY, CDR2 FYNNEI. This CDR3 comprises 12 residues. The V and J ends lost 4 bases and 4 bases respectively, with 7 bases between them. The CDR3 DNA reads TGTGCCAGCAGTGTAGGGAGCTATGGCTACACCTTC. It yields the protein CASSVGSYGYTF. The full variable domain, with the rest looked up from reference TRBV2 and TRBJ1-2, is EPEVTQTPSHQVTQMGQEVILRCVPISNHLYFYWYRQILGQKVEFLVSFYNNEISEKSEIFDDQFSVERPDGSNFTLKIRSTKLEDSAMYFCASSVGSYGYTFGSGTRLTVV.

The V and J genes are TRBV30 and TRBJ1-2; no firm D call. The CDR3 contains 16 residues. V was cut by 5 bases and J by 4 bases, with 23 bases left in between. Germline V CDR1 and CDR2: GTSNPN, SVGIG (reference sequence). CDR3 coding DNA: TGTGCCTGGGCAACTCCGGACTCCTCGACTCTCTATGGCTACACCTTC. This codes for CAWATPDSSTLYGYTF.

This clone showed up just once. V is TRBV6-2 or TRBV6-3 and J is TRBJ2-7; TRBD2 is a possible D gene (5 bases). Trimming took 0 bases from V and 3 from J, leaving 18 bases between them. CDR1 is MNHEY and CDR2 is SVGEGT in the germline V gene. The CDR3 is 17 amino acids. DNA of the CDR3: TGTGCCAGCAGTTACTCGTTGCTTGTGGAAGAGGGCTACGAGCAGTACTTC. This codes for CASSYSLLVEEGYEQYF.

V is TRBV29-1 and J is TRBJ1-3; D not certain. Trimming stripped 5 bases from V and 0 bases from J, with 8 bases between. The length of the CDR3 is 13 residues. The germline V gene has CDR1 SQVTM and CDR2 ANQGSEA. CDR3 loop: CSVKSPSGNTIYF. In nucleotides, the CDR3 is TGCAGCGTTAAGAGTCCCTCTGGAAACACCATATATTTT.

The rearrangement joins TRBV10-3 to TRBJ1-5; 7 bases are a match to TRBD1. The CDR3 covers 12 residues. From germline, CDR1 is ENHRY and CDR2 SYGVKD. V gave up 7 bases and J gave up 4 bases; unmatched junction bases: 1. The chain's CDR3 is CAIKQGNQPQHF. CDR3 sequence (DNA): TGTGCCATCAAACAGGGGAATCAGCCCCAGCATTTT.

This sequence joins TRBV2 and TRBJ2-2, with D possibly TRBD2 on 6 matching bases. Germline V gene sequence: CDR1 SNHLY, CDR2 FYNNEI. Trimming took off 7 bases at V and 2 bases at J, with 11 bases between the two ends. The CDR3 is 14 amino acids. As DNA, the CDR3 is TGTGCCAGCACCCCGACTAGAAACACCGGGGAGCTGTTTTTT. Translated: CASTPTRNTGELFF.

The V and J genes are TRBV3-1 (or the pseudogene TRBV3-2) and TRBJ2-7, with D maybe TRBD1 (5 bases). This CDR3 spans 15 amino acids. Trimming left V 1 base short and J 0 bases short, with 10 bases between. Germline V gene lookup returns CDR1 LGHDT and CDR2 YNNKEL (reference sequence). The DNA of the CDR3 is TGTGCCAGCAGCCAAGGGGCAGGGCCCTCCTACGAGCAGTACTTC. Protein product: CASSQGAGPSYEQYF.

The CDR3 coding sequence is TGTGCCAGCAGCTCTCAGGGGAACTCCTATAATTCACCCCTCCACTTT. Translating gives CASSSQGNSYNSPLHF. The chain has TRBV7-2 and TRBJ1-6, with a weak D call TRBD1 (6 bases). The CDR3 has 16 residues. Germline CDR1 reads SGHTA; CDR2 reads FQGNSA. V lost 4 bases and J lost 0, with 10 bases in between.